The 8 T cell receptor beta chains below all came from one sample that was sequenced in a study of blood T cell repertoires in COVID-19. TCRdb's table, derived via immunoSEQ multiplex PCR, lists solely in-frame clones and lacks some. Of some 230,000 clones listed, 75% to 90% were seen once; the top ten hold around 2.2%. The sequenced material came from peripheral blood. These receptors all come from a man aged 30-40 years who had recovered from COVID-19.

This chain joins TRBV4-1 and TRBJ1-3, with D possibly being TRBD1 (6 bases). Trimming removed 5 bases at V and 6 bases at J, with 17 bases between. The CDR3 spans 15 residues. The germline V gene has CDR1 MGHRA and CDR2 YSYEKL. The CDR3 DNA follows: TGCGCCAGCAGCTTGCGACAGGATGGCGAAAACACCATATATTTT. Protein product: CASSLRQDGENTIYF.

The genes are TRBV6-2 or TRBV6-3 and TRBJ2-5; TRBD1 matches 8 bases. After removal of 4 bases from V and 5 bases from J, the junction contained 15 bases not matched to a gene. The CDR3 runs 17 residues. In germline, CDR1 is MNHEY, CDR2 SVGEGT. Here the CDR3 reads CASSFFDRGFILETQYF. DNA of the CDR3: TGTGCCAGCAGTTTCTTCGACAGGGGTTTTATTTTGGAGACCCAGTACTTC.

The V gene is TRBV6-4, the J gene TRBJ2-7; D is possibly TRBD2 (5 bases). The V gene lost 3 bases and the J gene lost 7 bases, with 16 bases spanning the gap. This CDR3 is 14 amino acids long. Per germline, CDR1 MRHNA and CDR2 SNTAGT. The CDR3 region has the DNA TGTGCCAGCAGTGAATTTATCCTCACGGGGGAGCAGTACTTC. Its translation is CASSEFILTGEQYF.

In nucleotides, the CDR3 is TGTGCCAGCACGTCGTCCTACGAGCAGTACTTC. It yields the protein CASTSSYEQYF. The chain couples TRBV7-9 to TRBJ2-7; D not certain. Germline V lookup: CDR1 SEHNR, CDR2 FQNEAQ (reference sequence). The germline V and J ends were trimmed by 7 bases and 1 base, with 5 bases remaining between them. The CDR3 is 11 residues long.

V and J are TRBV11-3 and TRBJ2-3, with 9 bases identical to TRBD2. Germline-derived CDR1 and CDR2 are SGHNT and YENEEA. J gave up 5 bases and V 5 bases, and 5 bases lay outside the gene matches. The CDR3 totals 14 residues. For the CDR3, the DNA is TGTGCCAGCAGCCTGGGACTAGCAGTAGATACGCAGTATTTT. It translates to CASSLGLAVDTQYF. Complete variable domain (other parts from reference TRBV11-3 and TRBJ2-3): EAGVVQSPRYKIIEKKQPVAFWCNPISGHNTLYWYLQNLGQGPELLIRYENEEAVDDSQLPKDRFSAERLKGVDSTLKIQPAELGDSAVYLCASSLGLAVDTQYFGPGTRLTVL.

V usage is TRBV5-1 and J usage is TRBJ2-1, with D possibly matching TRBD1 (6 bases). Germline CDR1 is SGHRS and CDR2 is YFSETQ. V was trimmed by 3 bases and J by 5 bases, leaving 12 bases between them. This CDR3 is built from 14 residues. The CDR3, as DNA: TGCGCCAGCAGCTACGGACAGCAAAACAATGAGCAGTTCTTC. Amino acids: CASSYGQQNNEQFF.

V is TRBV4-2 and J is TRBJ2-7; D is possibly TRBD2 (6 bases). The CDR3 has 15 amino acids. V was clipped by 0 bases and J by 7 bases, with 16 bases between them. Germline CDR1 reads LGHNA; CDR2 reads YNFKEQ. The CDR3 is CASSQEEGLWGEQYF. The CDR3 DNA reads TGTGCCAGCAGCCAAGAGGAGGGACTGTGGGGAGAGCAGTACTTC.

The V call is TRBV5-6, the J call TRBJ2-7; tentatively, D is TRBD2 (6 bases). The CDR3 runs 14 residues. In germline, CDR1 is SGHDT, CDR2 YYEEEE. Trimming cost V 3 bases and J 4 bases, with 14 bases left between them. CDR3 sequence reads: CASSYSGRGYEQYF. The CDR3 coding sequence is TGTGCCAGCAGCTATTCGGGACGGGGGTACGAGCAGTACTTC.